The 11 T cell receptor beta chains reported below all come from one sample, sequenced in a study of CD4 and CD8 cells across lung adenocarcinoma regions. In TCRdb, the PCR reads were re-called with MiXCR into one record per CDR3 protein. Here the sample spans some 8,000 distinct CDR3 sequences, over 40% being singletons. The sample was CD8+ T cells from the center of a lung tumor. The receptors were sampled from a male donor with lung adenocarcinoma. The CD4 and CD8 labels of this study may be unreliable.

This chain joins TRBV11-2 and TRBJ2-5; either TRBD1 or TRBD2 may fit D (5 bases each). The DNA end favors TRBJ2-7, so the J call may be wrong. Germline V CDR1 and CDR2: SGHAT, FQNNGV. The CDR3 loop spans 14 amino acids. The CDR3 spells CASSLTDSGFEQYF. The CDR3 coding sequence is TGTGCCAGCAGCTTAACGGACTCAGGGTTCGAGCAGTACTTC.

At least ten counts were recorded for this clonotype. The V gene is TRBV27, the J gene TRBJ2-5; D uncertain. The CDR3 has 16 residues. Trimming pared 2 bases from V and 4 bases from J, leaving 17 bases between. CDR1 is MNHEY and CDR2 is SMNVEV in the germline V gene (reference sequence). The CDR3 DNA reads TGTGCCAGCAGTTTACTGGGGATGTCCGCAGGAGAGACCCAGTACTTC. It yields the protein CASSLLGMSAGETQYF.

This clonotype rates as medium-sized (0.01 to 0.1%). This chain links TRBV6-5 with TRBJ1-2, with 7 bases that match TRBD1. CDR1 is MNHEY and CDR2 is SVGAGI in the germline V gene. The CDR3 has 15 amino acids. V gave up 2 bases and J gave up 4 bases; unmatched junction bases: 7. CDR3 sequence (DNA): TGTGCCAGCAGTTACGCTCGGGGGACAGCCTATGGCTACACCTTC. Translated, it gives CASSYARGTAYGYTF.

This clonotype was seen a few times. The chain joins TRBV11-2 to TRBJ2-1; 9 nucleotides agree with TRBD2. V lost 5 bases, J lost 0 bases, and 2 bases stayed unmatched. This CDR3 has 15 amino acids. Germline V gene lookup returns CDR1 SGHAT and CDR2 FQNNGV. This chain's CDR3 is CASSLSGSSYNEQFF. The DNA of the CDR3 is TGTGCCAGCAGCCTTAGCGGGAGCTCCTACAATGAGCAGTTCTTC.

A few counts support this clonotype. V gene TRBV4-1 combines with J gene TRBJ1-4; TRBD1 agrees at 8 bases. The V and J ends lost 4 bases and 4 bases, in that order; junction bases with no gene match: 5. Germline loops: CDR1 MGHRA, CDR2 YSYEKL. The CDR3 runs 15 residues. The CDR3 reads CASSLPDRGNEKLFF. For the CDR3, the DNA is TGCGCCAGCAGCCTACCCGACAGGGGTAATGAAAAACTGTTTTTT.

The CDR3 loop is CASSSGQGEEQYF. CDR3 nucleotides: TGCGCCAGCAGTTCCGGACAGGGAGAAGAGCAGTACTTC. V is TRBV10-1 and J is TRBJ2-5, with TRBD1 matching over 8 bases. V shed 5 bases, J shed 11 bases, and the junction held 10 bases outside the gene matches. This CDR3 spans 13 amino acids. Per the germline V gene, CDR1 is WNHNN and CDR2 is SYGVQD (reference sequence).

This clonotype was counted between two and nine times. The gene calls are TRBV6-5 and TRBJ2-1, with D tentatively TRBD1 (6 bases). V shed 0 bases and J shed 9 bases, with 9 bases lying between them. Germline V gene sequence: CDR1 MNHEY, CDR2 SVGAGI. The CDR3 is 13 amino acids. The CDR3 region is CASSYSQGLEQFF. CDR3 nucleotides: TGTGCCAGCAGTTACTCCCAGGGGCTTGAGCAGTTCTTC.

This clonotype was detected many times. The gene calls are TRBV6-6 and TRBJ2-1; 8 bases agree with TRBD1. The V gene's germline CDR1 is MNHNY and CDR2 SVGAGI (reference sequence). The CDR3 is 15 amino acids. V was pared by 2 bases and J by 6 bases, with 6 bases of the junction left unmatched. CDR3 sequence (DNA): TGTGCCAGCAGTTACGGACAGGGAGTTAGCAATGAGCAGTTCTTC. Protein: CASSYGQGVSNEQFF.

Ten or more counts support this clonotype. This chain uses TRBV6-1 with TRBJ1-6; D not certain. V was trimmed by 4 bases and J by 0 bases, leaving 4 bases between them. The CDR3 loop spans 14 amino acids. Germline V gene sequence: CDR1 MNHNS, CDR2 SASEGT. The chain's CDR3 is CASSAVSYNSPLHF. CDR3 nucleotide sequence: TGTGCCAGCAGTGCAGTCTCCTATAATTCACCCCTCCACTTT.

For the CDR3, the DNA is TGTGCCAGCAGCCAGGGGGCAGGGGGAGGAGAAAAACTGTTTTTT. Protein product: CASSQGAGGGEKLFF. The chain combines TRBV4-2 with TRBJ1-4; TRBD1 aligns across 7 bases. The CDR3 contains 15 residues. Per the germline V gene, CDR1 is LGHNA and CDR2 is YNFKEQ. After removal of 3 bases from V and 8 bases from J, the junction contained 9 bases not matched to a gene.

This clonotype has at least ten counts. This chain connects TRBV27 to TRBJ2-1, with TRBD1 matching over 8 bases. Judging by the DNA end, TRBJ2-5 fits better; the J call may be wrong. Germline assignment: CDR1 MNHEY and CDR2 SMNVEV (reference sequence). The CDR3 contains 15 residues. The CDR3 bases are TGTGCCAGCAGTTTAAACAGGGGGGTAAGAGAGACCCAGTACTTC. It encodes CASSLNRGVRETQYF.